These T cell receptor beta chains were read from a single sample in a study of regulatory T cells in long-lasting Graves disease. TCRdb fed the multiplex PCR reads into MiXCR, producing one record per CDR3 protein. The data hold over 300,000 distinct CDR3 sequences, with around 15% observed a single time. The specimen was peripheral blood mononuclear cells (PBMCs), collected at new diagnosis, from a patient treated with antithyroid drugs. All receptors derive from a female donor with Graves disease. The CDR3 runs from the conserved cysteine through the conserved F or W. Fields, in order: clone size, J gene, V gene, D gene, CDR3 DNA, CDR3 protein. D genes are given only for firm matches. The size field is filled for only some rows; it gives once, few, many or a size class.

clone size: few
J gene: TRBJ2-2
V gene: TRBV29-1
D gene: .
CDR3 DNA: TGCAGCGTCGCGAAACAGGGTGCGGGGGAGCTGTTTTTT
CDR3 protein: CSVAKQGAGELFF

clone size: .
J gene: TRBJ2-3
V gene: TRBV7-2
D gene: .
CDR3 DNA: TGTGCCAGCAGCTTAGACTCTGCCGCCACGGATACGCAGTATTTT
CDR3 protein: CASSLDSAATDTQYF

clone size: many
J gene: TRBJ1-6
V gene: TRBV12-3/TRBV12-4
D gene: .
CDR3 DNA: TGTGCCAGCAGCCCGGGGGGGACGGAGTATTCACCCCTCCACTTT
CDR3 protein: CASSPGGTEYSPLHF

clone size: .
J gene: TRBJ1-3
V gene: TRBV7-8
D gene: .
CDR3 DNA: TGTGCCAGCAGCGCCCGGGGGGCAGCCTCTGGAAACACCATATATTTT
CDR3 protein: CASSARGAASGNTIYF

clone size: .
J gene: TRBJ1-4
V gene: TRBV7-9
D gene: .
CDR3 DNA: TGTGCCAGTAGTAACTTTAATGAAAAACTGTTTTTT
CDR3 protein: CASSNFNEKLFF

clone size: .
J gene: TRBJ2-4
V gene: TRBV2
D gene: TRBD1
CDR3 DNA: TGTGCCAGCATGGAGACAGGGGGCAAAAACATTCAGTACTTC
CDR3 protein: CASMETGGKNIQYF

clone size: .
J gene: TRBJ2-1
V gene: TRBV29-1
D gene: TRBD1
CDR3 DNA: TGCAGCGTTGACCTGGGACAGGGTAAATATGAGCAGTTCTTC
CDR3 protein: CSVDLGQGKYEQFF

clone size: .
J gene: TRBJ2-1
V gene: TRBV5-5
D gene: .
CDR3 DNA: TGTGCCAGCCATTCGGCCTACAATGAGCAGTTCTTC
CDR3 protein: CASHSAYNEQFF

clone size: many
J gene: TRBJ2-3
V gene: TRBV15
D gene: .
CDR3 DNA: TGTGCCACCAGCAGAGATTTGAAGGGATACCGCACAGATACGCAGTATTTT
CDR3 protein: CATSRDLKGYRTDTQYF

clone size: many
J gene: TRBJ2-1
V gene: TRBV27
D gene: TRBD1
CDR3 DNA: TGTGCCACGGGACAGGGGGCGGTCAATGAGCAGTTCTTC
CDR3 protein: CATGQGAVNEQFF

clone size: .
J gene: TRBJ2-7
V gene: TRBV7-2
D gene: .
CDR3 DNA: TGTGCCAGCAGCCCGGGCGGCGGTGTCTACGAGCAGTACTTC
CDR3 protein: CASSPGGGVYEQYF

clone size: few
J gene: TRBJ2-2
V gene: TRBV29-1
D gene: .
CDR3 DNA: TGCAGCGTTGCGGGGCCTATCAGGGGATCGGGGAACACCGGGGAGCTGTTTTTT
CDR3 protein: CSVAGPIRGSGNTGELFF

clone size: .
J gene: TRBJ2-3
V gene: TRBV15
D gene: .
CDR3 DNA: TGTGCCACCAGCAGCCGGGGCGGCCCCAGGATAGATGCGCAGTATTTT
CDR3 protein: CATSSRGGPRIDAQYF

clone size: .
J gene: TRBJ2-5
V gene: TRBV20-1
D gene: .
CDR3 DNA: TGCAGTGCTAGAGTCTGGGGAGTGGGAGAGACCCAGTACTTC
CDR3 protein: CSARVWGVGETQYF